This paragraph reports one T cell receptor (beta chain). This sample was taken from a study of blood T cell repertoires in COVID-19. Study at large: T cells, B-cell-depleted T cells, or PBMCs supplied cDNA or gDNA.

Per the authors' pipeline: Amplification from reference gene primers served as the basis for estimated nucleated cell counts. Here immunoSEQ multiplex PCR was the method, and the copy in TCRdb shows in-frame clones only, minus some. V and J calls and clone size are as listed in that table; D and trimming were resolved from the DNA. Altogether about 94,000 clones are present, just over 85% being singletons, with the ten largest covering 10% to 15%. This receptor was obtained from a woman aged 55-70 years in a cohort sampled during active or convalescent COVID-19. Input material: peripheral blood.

The CDR3 loop reads CASRTTGLGAGELFF. For the CDR3, the DNA is TGTGCCAGCAGGACGACAGGCTTAGGGGCCGGGGAGCTGTTTTTT. J is TRBJ2-2 and V is TRBV28; weak D call: TRBD1 (6 bases). CDR3 length: 15 residues. Per the germline V gene, CDR1 is MDHEN and CDR2 is SYDVKM. The ends were cut back, 6 bases at V and 6 bases at J, with 17 bases in the middle.